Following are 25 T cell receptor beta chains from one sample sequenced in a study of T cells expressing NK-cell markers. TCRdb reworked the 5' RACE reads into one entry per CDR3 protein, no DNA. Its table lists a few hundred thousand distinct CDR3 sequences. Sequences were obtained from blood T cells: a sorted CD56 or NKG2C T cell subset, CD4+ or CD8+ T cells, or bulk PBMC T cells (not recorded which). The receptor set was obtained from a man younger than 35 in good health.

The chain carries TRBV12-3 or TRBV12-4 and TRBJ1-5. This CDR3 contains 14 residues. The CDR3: CASSFGWEGQPQHF.

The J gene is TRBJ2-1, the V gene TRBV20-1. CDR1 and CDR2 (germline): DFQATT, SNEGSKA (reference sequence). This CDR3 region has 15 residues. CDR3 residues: CSAREDPAGYIEQFF.

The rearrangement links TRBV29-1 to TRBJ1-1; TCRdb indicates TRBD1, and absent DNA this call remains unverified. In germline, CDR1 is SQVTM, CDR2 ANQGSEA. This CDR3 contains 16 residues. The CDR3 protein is CSAIPPGLGMNTEAFF.

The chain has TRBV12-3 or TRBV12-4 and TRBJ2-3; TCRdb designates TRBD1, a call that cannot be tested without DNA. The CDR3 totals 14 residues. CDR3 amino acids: CASSDSRVADTQYF.

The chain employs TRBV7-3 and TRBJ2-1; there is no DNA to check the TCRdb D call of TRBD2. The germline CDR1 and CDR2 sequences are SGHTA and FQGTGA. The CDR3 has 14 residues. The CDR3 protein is CASSLIAGVYEQFF.

The CDR3 here is CASSLGELASTQYF. V gene TRBV7-8 combines with J gene TRBJ2-3; without DNA, the TCRdb call of TRBD2 cannot be checked. Germline CDR1 reads SGHVS; CDR2 reads FQNEAQ. The CDR3 totals 14 residues.

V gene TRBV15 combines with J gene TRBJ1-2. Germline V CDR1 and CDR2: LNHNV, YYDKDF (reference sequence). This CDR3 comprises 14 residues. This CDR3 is CATSRDRTDYGYTF.

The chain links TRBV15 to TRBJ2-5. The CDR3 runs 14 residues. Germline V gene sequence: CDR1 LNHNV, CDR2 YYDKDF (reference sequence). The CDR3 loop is CATSRDGQQETQYF.

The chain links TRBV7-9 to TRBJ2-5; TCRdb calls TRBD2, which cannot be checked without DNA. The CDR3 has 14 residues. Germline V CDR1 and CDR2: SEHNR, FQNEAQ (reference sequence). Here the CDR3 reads CASSLGLAGETQYF. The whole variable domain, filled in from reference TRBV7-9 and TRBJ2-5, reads DTGVSQNPRHKITKRGQNVTFRCDPISEHNRLYWYRQTLGQGPEFLTYFQNEAQLEKSRLLSDRFSAERPKGSFSTLEIQRTEQGDSAMYLCASSLGLAGETQYFGPGTRLLVL.

The CDR3 region is CASSADSNQPQHF. The chain links TRBV7-9 to TRBJ1-5. Germline V lookup: CDR1 SEHNR, CDR2 FQNEAQ (reference sequence). CDR3 length: 13 residues.

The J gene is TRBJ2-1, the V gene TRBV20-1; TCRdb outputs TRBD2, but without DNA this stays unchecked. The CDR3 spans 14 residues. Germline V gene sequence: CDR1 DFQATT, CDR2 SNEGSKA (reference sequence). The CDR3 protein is CSARLAARWNEQFF.

The chain's CDR3 is CSARRDRESSYNSPLHF. The chain carries TRBV20-1 and TRBJ1-6; TCRdb names TRBD1, which stays unverified in the absence of DNA. CDR3 size: 17 residues. Germline V gene data show CDR1 as DFQATT and CDR2 as SNEGSKA (reference sequence).

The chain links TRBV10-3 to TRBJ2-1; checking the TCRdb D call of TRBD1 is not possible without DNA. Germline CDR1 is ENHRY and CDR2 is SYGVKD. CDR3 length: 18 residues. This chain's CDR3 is CAISEPLGATSSYNEQFF.

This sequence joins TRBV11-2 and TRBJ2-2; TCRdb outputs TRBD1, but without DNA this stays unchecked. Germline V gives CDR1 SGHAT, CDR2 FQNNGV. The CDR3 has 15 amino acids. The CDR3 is CASSPRGLSTGELFF. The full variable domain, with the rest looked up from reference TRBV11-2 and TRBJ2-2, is EAGVAQSPRYKIIEKRQSVAFWCNPISGHATLYWYQQILGQGPKLLIQFQNNGVVDDSQLPKDRFSAERLKGVDSTLKIQPAKLEDSAVYLCASSPRGLSTGELFFGEGSRLTVL.

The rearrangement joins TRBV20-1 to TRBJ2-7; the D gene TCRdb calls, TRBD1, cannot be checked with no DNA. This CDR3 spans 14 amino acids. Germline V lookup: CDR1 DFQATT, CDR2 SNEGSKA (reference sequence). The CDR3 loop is CSAPRTRTTPEQYF.

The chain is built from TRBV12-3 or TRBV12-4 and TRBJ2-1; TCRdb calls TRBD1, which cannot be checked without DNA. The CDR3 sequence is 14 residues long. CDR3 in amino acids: CASRYPWGTGEQFF.

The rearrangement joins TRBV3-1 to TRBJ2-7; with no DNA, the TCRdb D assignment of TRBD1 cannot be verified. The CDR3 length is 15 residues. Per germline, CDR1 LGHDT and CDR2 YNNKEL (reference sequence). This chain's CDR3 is CASSHRQGRGNEQYF.

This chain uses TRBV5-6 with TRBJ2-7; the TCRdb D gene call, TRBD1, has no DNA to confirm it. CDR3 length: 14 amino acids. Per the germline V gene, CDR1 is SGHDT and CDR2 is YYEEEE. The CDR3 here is CASSLGQRTYEQYF.

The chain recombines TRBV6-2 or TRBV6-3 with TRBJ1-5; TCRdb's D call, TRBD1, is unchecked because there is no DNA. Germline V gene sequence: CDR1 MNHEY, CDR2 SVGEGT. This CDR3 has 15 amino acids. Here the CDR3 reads CASSYTGMGNQPQHF.

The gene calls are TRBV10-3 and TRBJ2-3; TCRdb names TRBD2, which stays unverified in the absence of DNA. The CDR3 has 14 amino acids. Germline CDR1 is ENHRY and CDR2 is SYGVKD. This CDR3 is CAIGSGTGTDTQYF.

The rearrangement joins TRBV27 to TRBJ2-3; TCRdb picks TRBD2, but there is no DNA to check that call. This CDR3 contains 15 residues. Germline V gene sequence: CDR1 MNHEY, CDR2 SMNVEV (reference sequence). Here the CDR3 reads CASSRFGAGEDTQYF.

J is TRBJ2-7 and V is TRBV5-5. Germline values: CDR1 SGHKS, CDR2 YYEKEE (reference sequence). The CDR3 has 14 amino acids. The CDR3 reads CASSLALSAYEQYF. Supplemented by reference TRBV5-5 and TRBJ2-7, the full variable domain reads DAGVTQSPTHLIKTRGQQVTLRCSPISGHKSVSWYQQVLGQGPQFIFQYYEKEERGRGNFPDRFSARQFPNYSSELNVNALLLGDSALYLCASSLALSAYEQYFGPGTRLTVT.

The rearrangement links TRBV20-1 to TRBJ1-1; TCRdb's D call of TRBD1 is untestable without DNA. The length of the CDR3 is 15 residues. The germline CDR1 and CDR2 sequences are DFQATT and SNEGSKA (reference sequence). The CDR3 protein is CSARDGGTGYAEAFF.

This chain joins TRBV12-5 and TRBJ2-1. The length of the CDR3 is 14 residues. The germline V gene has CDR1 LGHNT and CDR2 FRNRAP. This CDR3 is CASGLGDVRNEQFF.

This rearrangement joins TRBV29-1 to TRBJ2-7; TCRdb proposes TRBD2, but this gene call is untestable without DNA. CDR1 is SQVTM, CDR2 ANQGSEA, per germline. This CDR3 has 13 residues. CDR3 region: CSVGGLAGREQYF.